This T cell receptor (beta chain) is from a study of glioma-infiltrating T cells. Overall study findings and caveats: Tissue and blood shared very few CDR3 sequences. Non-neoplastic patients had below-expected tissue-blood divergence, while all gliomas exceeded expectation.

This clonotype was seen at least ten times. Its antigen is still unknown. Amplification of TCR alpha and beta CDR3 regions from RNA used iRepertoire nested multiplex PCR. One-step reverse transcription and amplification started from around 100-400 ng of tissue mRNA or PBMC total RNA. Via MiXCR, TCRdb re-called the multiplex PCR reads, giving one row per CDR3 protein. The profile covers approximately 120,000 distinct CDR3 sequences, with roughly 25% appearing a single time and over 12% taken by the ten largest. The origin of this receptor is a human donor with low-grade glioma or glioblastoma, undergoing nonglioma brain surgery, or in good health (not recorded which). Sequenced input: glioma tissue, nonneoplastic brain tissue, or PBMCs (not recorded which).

The CDR3 is CASSPQGRSYEQYF. The CDR3, as DNA: TGTGCCAGCAGTCCCCAGGGTCGCTCCTACGAGCAGTACTTC. The chain uses TRBV6-1 and TRBJ2-7, with TRBD1 as a possible D gene (5 bases). Germline CDR1 and CDR2: MNHNS and SASEGT. V lost 5 bases, J lost 0 bases, and 11 bases lay in between. This CDR3 spans 14 amino acids.